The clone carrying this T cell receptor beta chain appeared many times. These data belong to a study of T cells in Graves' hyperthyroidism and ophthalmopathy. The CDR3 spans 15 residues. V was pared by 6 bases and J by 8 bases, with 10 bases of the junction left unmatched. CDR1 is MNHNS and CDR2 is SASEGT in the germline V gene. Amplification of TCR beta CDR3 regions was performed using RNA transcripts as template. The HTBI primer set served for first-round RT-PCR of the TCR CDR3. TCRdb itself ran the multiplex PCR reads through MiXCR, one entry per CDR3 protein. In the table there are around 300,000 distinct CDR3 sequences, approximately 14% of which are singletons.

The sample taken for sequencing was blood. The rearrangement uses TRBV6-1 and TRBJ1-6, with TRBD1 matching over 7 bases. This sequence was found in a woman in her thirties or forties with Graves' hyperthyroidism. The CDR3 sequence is CASSQTTGQHSPLHF. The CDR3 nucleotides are TGTGCCAGCAGCCAGACGACAGGGCAGCATTCACCCCTCCACTTT.